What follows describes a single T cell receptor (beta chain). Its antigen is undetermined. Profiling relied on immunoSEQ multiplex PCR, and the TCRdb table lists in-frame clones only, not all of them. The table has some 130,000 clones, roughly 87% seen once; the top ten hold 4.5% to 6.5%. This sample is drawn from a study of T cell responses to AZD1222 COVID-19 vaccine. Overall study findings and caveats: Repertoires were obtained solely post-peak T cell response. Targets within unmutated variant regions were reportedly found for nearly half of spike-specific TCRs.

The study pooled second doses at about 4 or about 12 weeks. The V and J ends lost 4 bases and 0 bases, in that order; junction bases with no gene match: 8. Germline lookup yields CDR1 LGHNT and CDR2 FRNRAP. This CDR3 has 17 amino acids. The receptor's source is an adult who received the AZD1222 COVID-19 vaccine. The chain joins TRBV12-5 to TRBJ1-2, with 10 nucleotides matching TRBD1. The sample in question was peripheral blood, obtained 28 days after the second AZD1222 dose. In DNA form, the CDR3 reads TGTGCTAGTGGTTCCCGGGACAGGGGCAGCTCTAACTATGGCTACACCTTC. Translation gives CASGSRDRGSSNYGYTF.